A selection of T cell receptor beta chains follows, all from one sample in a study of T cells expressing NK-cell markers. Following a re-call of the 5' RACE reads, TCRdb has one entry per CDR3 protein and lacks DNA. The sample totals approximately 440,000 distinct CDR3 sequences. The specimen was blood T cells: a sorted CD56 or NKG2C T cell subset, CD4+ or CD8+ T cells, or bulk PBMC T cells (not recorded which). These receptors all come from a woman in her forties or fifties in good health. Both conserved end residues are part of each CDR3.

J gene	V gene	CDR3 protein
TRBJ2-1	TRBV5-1	CASSPTGLGEQFF
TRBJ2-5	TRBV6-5	CASSYSGTSGSGQETQYF
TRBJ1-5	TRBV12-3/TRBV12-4	CASSQTGGAHQPQHF
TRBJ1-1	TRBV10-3	CAIRDRGHGAFF
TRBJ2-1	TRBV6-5	CASRSSGSSWNEQFF
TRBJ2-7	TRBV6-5	CASSLRPAGINTYEQYF
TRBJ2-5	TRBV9	CASSVGKRSTQETQYF
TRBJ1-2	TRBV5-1	CASSAGITNYGYTF
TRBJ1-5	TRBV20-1	CSARSRDRGLFSDNQPQHF
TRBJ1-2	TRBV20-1	CSARQAINYGYTF
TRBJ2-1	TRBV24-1	CATSDLSSGNEQFF
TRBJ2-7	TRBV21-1	CASSKGTREPYEQYF
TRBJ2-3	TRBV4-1	CASSRETSGRFTDTQYF
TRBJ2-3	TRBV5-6	CASLATGWDTQYF
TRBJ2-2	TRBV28	CASRPGQGIGGELFF
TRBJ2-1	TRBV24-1	CATSDPASDNEQFF
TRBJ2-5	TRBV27	CASSPRADRSQETQYF
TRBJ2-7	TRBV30	CACVPDREIYEQYF
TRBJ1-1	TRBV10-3	CAISENSNTEAFF
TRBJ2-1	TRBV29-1	CSVFWDYNEQFF
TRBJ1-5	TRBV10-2	CATQAQGINQPQHF
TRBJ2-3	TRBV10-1	CASSGGLTDTQYF
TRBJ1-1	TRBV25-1	CASSERQTKAFF
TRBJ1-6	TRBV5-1	CASSGGQGTNSPLHF
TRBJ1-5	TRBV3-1	CASSLQSVNQPQHF
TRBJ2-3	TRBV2	CASKSPASVWSDTQYF
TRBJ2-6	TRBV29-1	CSVWGPTSSGANVLTF
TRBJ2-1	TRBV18	CASSPTTTYNEQFF
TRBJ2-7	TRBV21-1	CASRQEWLQEQYF
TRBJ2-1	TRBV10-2	CATNDPGTPDSNEQFF
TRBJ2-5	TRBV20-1	CSALDRAKTQYF
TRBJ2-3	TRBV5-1	CASIGSGPDTQYF
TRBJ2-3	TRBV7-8	CASSLRRELTDTQYF
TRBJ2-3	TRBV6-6	CASSSPYGDTQYF
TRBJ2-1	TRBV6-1	CASSEHNRGGEQFF
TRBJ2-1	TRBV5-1	CASSSVQGTNEQFF
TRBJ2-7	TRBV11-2	CASRPGRGSSYEQYF
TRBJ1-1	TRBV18	CASSPQSQNTEAFF
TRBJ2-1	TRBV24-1	CATSDYVAGGNEQFF
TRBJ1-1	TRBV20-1	CSAADRVYTEAFF
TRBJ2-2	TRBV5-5	CASSFGPGPGELFF
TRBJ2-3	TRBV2	CASEGVAGVTDTQYF
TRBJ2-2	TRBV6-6	CASQRVLLAGGQSNTGELFF
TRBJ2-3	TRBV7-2	CASSSQGVASTDTQYF
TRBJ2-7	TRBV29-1	CSVAPGQGFYEQYF
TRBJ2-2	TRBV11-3	CASSLDLAGSNTGELFF